The sequence of this TCR beta chain was determined in a study of naive and memory T cell subsets. A few counts support this clonotype. V was pared by 3 bases and J by 0 bases, with 9 bases between. There are 16 residues in the CDR3. Per the germline V gene, CDR1 is KGHSH and CDR2 is LQKENI. The beta constant-region primer was an equimolar mix of two oligonucleotides covering TRBC1 and TRBC2. TCRdb fed the UMI-ligation and nested PCR reads into MiXCR, producing one record per CDR3 protein. In the table there are around 160,000 distinct CDR3 sequences, about 17% of which are singletons. The sequence came from a human donor in good health. The rearrangement joins TRBV18 to TRBJ1-6; D ambiguous. The sequenced sample consisted of naive CD4+ T cells from blood. This CDR3 is CASSPLTDSYNSPLHF. CDR3 nucleotides: TGTGCCAGCTCACCCCTGACGGACTCCTATAATTCACCCCTCCACTTT. The complete variable domain, with remaining parts taken from reference TRBV18 and TRBJ1-6, reads NAGVMQNPRHLVRRRGQEARLRCSPMKGHSHVYWYRQLPEEGLKFMVYLQKENIIDESGMPKERFSAEFPKEGPSILRIQQVVRGDSAAYFCASSPLTDSYNSPLHFGNGTRLTVT.